Following are 10 T cell receptor beta chains from one sample sequenced in a study of control samples from healthy donors and cancer patients. Profiled with immunoSEQ multiplex PCR; TCRdb holds only in-frame clones, not every one. In the table there are 100,000 to 150,000 clones, about 88% of which are singletons. Material: blood. Source of these receptors: a man younger than 35 in good health.

V usage is TRBV19 and J usage is TRBJ1-5; TRBD1 is a possible D gene (5 bases). The germline V and J ends were trimmed by 2 bases and 5 bases, with 13 bases remaining between them. Germline-derived CDR1 and CDR2 are LNHDA and SQIVND (reference sequence). CDR3 length: 15 residues. DNA for the CDR3: TGTGCCAGTAGTATACTGGCAGGGCAGGATCAGCCCCAGCATTTT. It specifies CASSILAGQDQPQHF. Variable domain in full (rest from reference TRBV19 and TRBJ1-5): DGGITQSPKYLFRKEGQNVTLSCEQNLNHDAMYWYRQDPGQGLRLIYYSQIVNDFQKGDIAEGYSVSREKKESFPLTVTSAQKNPTAFYLCASSILAGQDQPQHFGDGTRLSIL.

This chain uses TRBV11-1 with TRBJ2-2, with D hard to call. Germline V CDR1 and CDR2: SGHAT, FQDESV (reference sequence). The CDR3 is 15 residues long. The V end lost 2 bases, the J end lost 1 base, and 8 bases lay between the germline ends. The CDR3 coding sequence is TGTGCCAGCAGCTTAAGGCAGAGGAACACCGGGGAGCTGTTTTTT. This encodes CASSLRQRNTGELFF.

A note on this clone: A read error may produce the germline difference seen at one junction end. The chain uses TRBV11-2 and TRBJ1-6; 12 bases map to TRBD1. The CDR3 length is 14 residues. Germline CDR1 SGHAT, CDR2 FQNNGV. Written as DNA, the CDR3 is TGTGCCAGCAGCTCCACGGGACAGGGGGCTTACTTCTACTTT. Translation: CASSSTGQGAYFYF.

This clone was observed at least ten times. The chain joins TRBV5-1 to TRBJ1-6; D is unresolved. The CDR3 length is 15 residues. Trimming cost V 2 bases and J 7 bases, with 13 bases left between them. CDR1 is SGHRS and CDR2 is YFSETQ in the germline V gene. This CDR3 is CASSFGSAENSPLHF. CDR3 coding DNA: TGCGCCAGCAGCTTTGGCTCGGCCGAAAATTCACCCCTCCACTTT.

This clone was counted only a few times. The chain combines TRBV6-5 with TRBJ1-1; D gene ambiguous. There are 14 residues in the CDR3. The germline V gene encodes CDR1 MNHEY and CDR2 SVGAGI. The germline V and J ends were trimmed by 6 bases and 1 base, with 12 bases remaining between them. CDR3 nucleotide sequence: TGTGCCAGCAGATTCGGCGGCGGGAACACTGAAGCTTTCTTT. This sequence encodes CASRFGGGNTEAFF.

The chain couples TRBV29-1 to TRBJ2-1, with 7 bases aligning to TRBD2. V lost 6 bases, J lost 3 bases, and 5 bases stayed unmatched. The CDR3 is made up of 13 amino acids. Germline V gene sequence: CDR1 SQVTM, CDR2 ANQGSEA. CDR3 nucleotide sequence: TGCAGCGTAGCAACTAGCGACTACAATGAGCAGTTCTTC. Translating gives CSVATSDYNEQFF.

This sequence joins TRBV5-6 and TRBJ1-2; maybe TRBD1 (6 bases). Germline assignment: CDR1 SGHDT and CDR2 YYEEEE. The V end lost 4 bases, the J end lost 5 bases, and 18 bases lay between the germline ends. The CDR3 spans 15 residues. The CDR3 spells CASSELGGREYGYTF. In DNA, the CDR3 is TGTGCCAGCAGCGAACTCGGGGGCAGAGAATATGGCTACACCTTC.

The CDR3 DNA sequence: TGTGCCAGCAGTCGGATACGACCTCCACCGGGGGCTTTCTTT. Its protein is CASSRIRPPPGAFF. V usage is TRBV6-2 or TRBV6-3 and J usage is TRBJ1-1; the D is unclear. The CDR3 sequence is 14 residues long. CDR1 and CDR2 (germline): MNHEY, SVGEGT. V lost 5 bases and J lost 11, with 21 bases in between.

This clone is a singleton in its sample. The gene calls are TRBV4-1 and TRBJ2-3; D gene uncertain. Germline V gives CDR1 MGHRA, CDR2 YSYEKL. V lost 0 bases and J lost 2, with 12 bases in between. The length of the CDR3 is 16 residues. The CDR3 is CASSQEAIRPTDTQYF. The CDR3 nucleotides are TGCGCCAGCAGCCAAGAAGCCATTCGACCCACAGATACGCAGTATTTT.

This chain uses TRBV5-1 with TRBJ2-1; D is ambiguous. Germline loops: CDR1 SGHRS, CDR2 YFSETQ. Trimming cost V 0 bases and J 8 bases, with 12 bases left between them. This CDR3 has 14 residues. CDR3 coding DNA: TGCGCCAGCAGCTTGGCCGATACTGGGGATGAGCAGTTCTTC. Its protein is CASSLADTGDEQFF.